This entry is about one T cell receptor (beta chain). This clonotype was observed a few times. The antigen this receptor binds is unknown. No base quality values were provided; no much bigger clone lies one nucleotide off. This entry comes from a study of T cells in Graves' hyperthyroidism and ophthalmopathy (dated by TCRdb to the late 2010s). About the full investigation: Peripheral blood samples were taken at the time of initial diagnosis, prior to any treatment. The study also compared thyroid tissue and blood T-cell repertoires from 6 or 7 Graves' hyperthyroidism patients. A discovery cohort of about a hundred patients, fewer than 50 with Graves' ophthalmopathy and 55 to 65 with stable Graves' hyperthyroidism, was used to find distinguishing TCR V-J signatures. Prospective prediction of ophthalmopathy was tested in an independent validation cohort of some 20 hyperthyroidism patients and approximately 17 patients who later progressed to ophthalmopathy. The paper reports TCR Vbeta CDR3 sequencing of 140 or so peripheral blood samples: around 45 ophthalmopathy, roughly 80 hyperthyroidism and around 17 progressor patients. The 95 to 100 discovery patients were randomly divided into training and test sets at a 7:3 ratio. Following sampling, methimazole starting at 30 mg daily was given to hyperthyroidism patients, and high-dose intravenous methylprednisolone was given to ophthalmopathy patients. Study-level results and caveats: Most expanded thyroid clonotypes (frequency above 0.001) were also detected in blood, suggesting blood repertoires may reflect thyroid immune responses. No statistical method was used to set the sample size in advance, and investigators knew the group allocation. A model built on a 13 V-J signature distinguished ophthalmopathy from stable hyperthyroidism, reaching 85% to 90% sensitivity and 81.08% specificity in cross-validation and 80%/75% in testing. In validation, the model predicted progression to ophthalmopathy with approximately 70% sensitivity and 72.22% specificity, a median of 6.5 months before onset.

The TCR beta CDR3 regions were amplified from the RNA transcripts. The TCR CDR3 was subjected to a first round of RT-PCR using the HTBI primer set and the Qiagen OneStep RT-PCR kit. Libraries were constructed in a second round of multiplex PCR, after which size selection and purification were performed. Libraries were sequenced paired-end with 100 bp reads on an Illumina HiSeq2000. The original pipeline was this. SOAPnuke was used to process the raw data, throwing out any read that contained adapters or uncalled bases, had a mean Phred below 15, or lacked an exact constant-primer or identifier match. COPE v1.2.5 was used to merge the high-quality paired reads, and each unique nucleotide sequence was defined as a clonotype. Clonotypes were aligned to IMGT TRBV, TRBD and TRBJ reference segments using MiTCR v1.1. The analysis included only V-J combinations with a frequency above 0.0001, which together covered 99% to 99.2% of the repertoires. A TCS score was defined as the ratio between F50 (clonal expansion) and ExV (chaos), using BLOSUM62-based TCRdist between CDR3 peptides within each V-J. Welch's t-statistics and random forest reduced roughly 500 V-J features to some 14, which were used in a naive Bayes classifier (R e1071). Clones were called with MiXCR by TCRdb after fastp trimmed the public reads at Q25, and only in-frame beta chains were retained. When rows share a CDR3 protein, they turn into one entry using the most common DNA and genes. The V and J calls and clone size are TCRdb's, not the authors'. This sample has about 400,000 distinct CDR3 sequences in its table, and about 12% of those were observed once. The ten largest clones add up to 9.2% of the sample.

Graves' hyperthyroidism was defined as stable when no progression to ophthalmopathy occurred over 18 months of follow-up. The hyperthyroidism patients were between 18 and 65 years old and newly diagnosed, with a disease duration of less than 2 months. Exclusion was applied to patients with uncontrolled infections, other autoimmune diseases, pregnancy or lactation. Diagnoses were established on the basis of clinical symptoms, serum thyroxine and TRAb, thyroid ultrasound, and orbital computed tomography. PBMCs were isolated from around 10 ml of fresh peripheral blood by Ficoll-Paque density gradient centrifugation. Total RNA was extracted with Trizol reagent, and quality was checked on an Agilent 2100 Bioanalyzer. Based on the germline V gene, the CDR1 and CDR2 sequences are SGDLS and YYNGEE. Taken from cysteine to phenylalanine, the CDR3 has 14 residues. Kept here is only the CDR3 DNA, which spans 42 bases and is read in frame from base 1. V sheds 4 bases and J sheds 3 bases, leaving 14 bases between their ends.

This TCR was sampled from a woman in her late teens or twenties with Graves' hyperthyroidism. The sample consisted of blood. Recombination linked TRBV9 to TRBJ2-7, with TRBD2 tentatively as D gene (5 bases match). Here the CDR3 is given as CASSPPGNHYEQYF. The nucleotide sequence reads TGTGCCAGCAGCCCCCCGGGAAACCACTACGAGCAGTACTTC.